Sequencing of this T cell receptor beta chain was carried out in a study of lymphopenia after photon versus proton radiotherapy. Profiling relied on immunoSEQ multiplex PCR, and the TCRdb table lists in-frame clones only, not all of them. The sample has about 40,000 clones; under 85% are singletons. Overall study findings and caveats: Larger post-nadir TCR diversity loss correlated inversely with survival in deceased patients. Post-nadir diversity loss with photons came from oligoclonal expansion, particularly CD8+ Temra cells. Under photons, naive T cells and diversity fell while effector/memory populations rose.

As for this clone: Antigen: not known.

Sequenced material: peripheral blood, taken from a patient treated with proton-based radiotherapy. The clonotype originates from a woman aged 70-85 years with pancreatic cancer.

Written as DNA, the CDR3 is TGTGCCAGCAGTGTATTAGCGGGAGATGCCGGGGAGCTGTTTTTT. Translating it yields CASSVLAGDAGELFF. The chain has TRBV6-1 and TRBJ2-2, with 9 bases fitting TRBD2. Germline V gene lookup returns CDR1 MNHNS and CDR2 SASEGT. V trimming: 4 bases; J trimming: 6 bases; junction bases outside the gene matches: 6. The CDR3 is made up of 15 amino acids.